Only one count was recorded for the clone carrying this T cell receptor beta chain. The antigen is not known. The data are from a study of cytomegalovirus exposure and HLA in healthy donors. Study-level results: Follow-up analysis later connected one missense variant in DCLRE1C with trimming of TCR beta V- and J-genes.

Primers: 60 Vbeta forward and 13 Jbeta reverse. Authors' processing steps: In a later analysis, the count reached some 88 million unique TCR beta chains, with about 9.9 million shared. TCRdb's table, derived via immunoSEQ multiplex PCR, lists solely in-frame clones and lacks some. V and J calls and clone size are as listed in that table; D and trimming were resolved from the DNA. The sample has approximately 200,000 clones; roughly four fifths are singletons. The clonotype comes from a girl aged 10-17 years in good health and CMV-seronegative. Sequenced sample: PBMCs.

The CDR3 region has the DNA TGTGCCAGCAGTTTGCGACAGGAGCAGTTCTTC. This encodes CASSLRQEQFF. This rearrangement joins TRBV28 to TRBJ2-1; possibly TRBD1 for D (5 bases). Trimming removed 3 bases at V and 10 bases at J, with 7 bases between. This CDR3 has 11 amino acids. Germline V gene data show CDR1 as MDHEN and CDR2 as SYDVKM.